This TCR beta chain derives from a study of Ad26.COV2.S vaccination and SARS-CoV-2 variants. Unmatched junction bases numbered 10, after V lost 5 bases and J lost 7 bases. Germline CDR1 reads SGHAT; CDR2 reads FQNNGV. The CDR3 runs to 15 residues. Method: immunoSEQ multiplex PCR; TCRdb's copy keeps in-frame clones and lacks some. The sample consists of 180,000 or so clones, 70% to 90% of them appearing once. Sequencing was performed on peripheral blood, taken after recovery from COVID-19. The chain has TRBV11-2 and TRBJ2-1; TRBD2 matches at 8 bases. This TCR came from a human donor who had recovered from COVID-19. The CDR3 sequence is CASSALAGQGNEQFF. For the CDR3, the DNA is TGTGCCAGCAGCGCTCTAGCGGGCCAAGGGAATGAGCAGTTCTTC.